The 32 T cell receptor beta chains below were found in one sample sequenced in a study of siplizumab effects on memory and regulatory T cells. Using immunoSEQ multiplex PCR, the repertoire was profiled, and TCRdb retains in-frame clones only, with some absent. The sample lists over 100,000 clones; about 93% were seen once. Sequenced input: Tregs sorted from blood. These receptors were obtained from a human donor in good health.

The chain has TRBV2 and TRBJ1-2; possible D gene TRBD1, 6 bases. Germline V gives CDR1 SNHLY, CDR2 FYNNEI. The CDR3 is made up of 14 amino acids. Trimming shortened V by 1 base and J by 8 bases, and 14 bases separated the two germline ends. CDR3 coding DNA: TGTGCCAGCAGTGAAGGCCCGGGGGCCTACGGCTACACCTTC. The encoded protein is CASSEGPGAYGYTF. Full variable domain (outside the CDR3, taken from reference TRBV2 and TRBJ1-2): EPEVTQTPSHQVTQMGQEVILRCVPISNHLYFYWYRQILGQKVEFLVSFYNNEISEKSEIFDDQFSVERPDGSNFTLKIRSTKLEDSAMYFCASSEGPGAYGYTFGSGTRLTVV.

In regard to this clone: One end of the junction is discordant with germline, which a read error may explain. The rearrangement links TRBV6-6 to TRBJ2-4; D unclear. The CDR3 contains 14 residues. CDR1 and CDR2 from the germline V gene are MNHNY and SVGAGI (reference sequence). CDR3 residues: CASSNSGAKNIQYF. The CDR3 region has the DNA TGTGCCAGCAGTAACTCGGGAGCCAAAAACATTCAGTACTTC.

This clone has just a few counts. The rearrangement links TRBV5-6 to TRBJ2-7; TRBD1 matches 7 bases. J lost 4 bases, V lost 3 bases, and 7 bases had no gene match. This CDR3 has 14 amino acids. CDR1 and CDR2 from the germline V gene are SGHDT and YYEEEE. CDR3 region: CASSSDRAGYEQYF. CDR3 coding DNA: TGTGCCAGCAGCTCCGACAGGGCAGGATACGAGCAGTACTTC.

The chain joins TRBV7-3 to TRBJ2-2, with unresolved D. This CDR3 is built from 14 residues. The germline V gene encodes CDR1 SGHTA and CDR2 FQGTGA. The V gene lost 3 bases and the J gene lost 1 base, with 6 bases spanning the gap. The CDR3 sequence: CASSFSLNTGELFF. DNA for the CDR3: TGTGCCAGCAGCTTCTCTTTGAACACCGGGGAGCTGTTTTTT. The complete variable domain, with remaining parts taken from reference TRBV7-3 and TRBJ2-2, reads GAGVSQTPSNKVTEKGKYVELRCDPISGHTALYWYRQSLGQGPEFLIYFQGTGAADDSGLPNDRFFAVRPEGSVSTLKIQRTERGDSAVYLCASSFSLNTGELFFGEGSRLTVL.

The chain combines TRBV11-2 with TRBJ1-3; D is undetermined. This CDR3 has 17 amino acids. Germline CDR1 reads SGHAT; CDR2 reads FQNNGV. V lost 2 bases and J lost 1, with 15 bases in between. The CDR3 is CASSLIFRALSGNTIYF. The DNA of the CDR3 is TGTGCCAGCAGCTTAATATTCCGAGCTCTATCTGGAAACACCATATATTTT. Full variable domain (remainder filled in from reference TRBV11-2 and TRBJ1-3): EAGVAQSPRYKIIEKRQSVAFWCNPISGHATLYWYQQILGQGPKLLIQFQNNGVVDDSQLPKDRFSAERLKGVDSTLKIQPAKLEDSAVYLCASSLIFRALSGNTIYFGEGSWLTVV.

The chain combines TRBV6-5 with TRBJ2-5, with D unclear. The CDR3 covers 13 residues. CDR1 is MNHEY and CDR2 is SVGAGI in the germline V gene. Trimming took off 4 bases at V and 7 bases at J, with 13 bases between the two ends. CDR3 DNA: TGTGCCAGCAGTTCCCAGTTGGGCCGGACCCAGTACTTC. This sequence encodes CASSSQLGRTQYF.

The chain is built from TRBV4-1 and TRBJ1-2; D unresolved. Trimming left V 5 bases short and J 4 bases short, with 8 bases between. Germline V lookup: CDR1 MGHRA, CDR2 YSYEKL. This CDR3 has 12 residues. The CDR3 spells CASSGGIYGYTF. The CDR3 bases are TGCGCCAGCAGCGGAGGGATCTATGGCTACACCTTC.

This clone came up once. The CDR3 DNA reads TGTGCCACCGCAGCAGGACAGGGCGGACGTTATGGCTACACCTTC. Amino acid sequence: CATAAGQGGRYGYTF. The chain has TRBV5-4 and TRBJ1-2; 8 nucleotides agree with TRBD1. The germline V gene encodes CDR1 SGHNT and CDR2 YYREEE (reference sequence). This CDR3 has 15 amino acids. With V trimmed by 9 bases and J by 5 bases, 15 bases remained unmatched.

This clone has just one count. The rearrangement links TRBV11-2 to TRBJ1-1; D remains unclear. The CDR3 is 16 residues long. V was shortened by 1 base and J by 1 base, with 13 bases between the two germline ends. Germline-derived CDR1 and CDR2 are SGHAT and FQNNGV. Written as DNA, the CDR3 is TGTGCCAGCAGCTTAGCCGCTTGGGTACCGAACACTGAAGCTTTCTTT. Translation gives CASSLAAWVPNTEAFF.

There are a few counts of this clone. This chain connects TRBV19 to TRBJ2-5; D call uncertain. V shed 2 bases and J shed 5 bases, with 3 bases lying between them. In germline, CDR1 is LNHDA, CDR2 SQIVND (reference sequence). CDR3 length equals 11 residues. The CDR3 loop reads CASSIRETQYF. CDR3 in DNA: TGTGCCAGTAGTATAAGGGAGACCCAGTACTTC.

The chain combines TRBV5-1 with TRBJ1-4; 7 nucleotides line up with TRBD1. CDR1 and CDR2 (germline): SGHRS, YFSETQ. This CDR3 contains 13 residues. V was clipped by 5 bases and J by 7 bases; unmatched bases: 5. CDR3 nucleotides: TGCGCCAGCAGAAGGGGGCGCGGTGAAAAACTGTTTTTT. Its protein is CASRRGRGEKLFF.

V and J are TRBV6-1 and TRBJ2-2; no reliable D call. Looked up from germline, CDR1 is MNHNS and CDR2 is SASEGT. This CDR3 comprises 11 residues. V was shortened by 7 bases and J by 5 bases, with 5 bases between the two germline ends. CDR3 amino acids: CASTRTGELFF. DNA of the CDR3: TGTGCCAGCACCCGTACCGGGGAGCTGTTTTTT.

The chain combines TRBV5-4 with TRBJ2-5; D not resolved. V was shortened by 2 bases and J by 4 bases, with 18 bases between the two germline ends. The CDR3 loop spans 16 amino acids. Germline CDR1 is SGHNT and CDR2 is YYREEE (reference sequence). CDR3 protein: CASSFSPGHKGETQYF. In nucleotides, the CDR3 is TGTGCCAGCAGCTTTTCCCCAGGTCATAAAGGAGAGACCCAGTACTTC.

V gene TRBV11-3 combines with J gene TRBJ2-1, with D perhaps TRBD2 (6 bases). Germline V CDR1 and CDR2: SGHNT, YENEEA. V shed 5 bases and J shed 0 bases, with 11 bases lying between them. The CDR3 loop spans 15 amino acids. The DNA for the CDR3 is TGTGCCAGCAGCGCGGACGGGAGCTCCTACAATGAGCAGTTCTTC. Protein: CASSADGSSYNEQFF.

The chain combines TRBV20-1 with TRBJ1-2; D is unresolved. Germline CDR1 DFQATT, CDR2 SNEGSKA (reference sequence). CDR3 size: 11 residues. V was cut by 4 bases and J by 7 bases, with 10 bases left in between. The CDR3 loop reads CSATRSLGYTF. CDR3 bases: TGCAGTGCTACCAGGTCTCTTGGCTACACCTTC.

This clone has just one count. V is TRBV7-9 and J is TRBJ2-6; D possibly corresponds to TRBD1 (5 bases). The germline V gene encodes CDR1 SEHNR and CDR2 FQNEAQ (reference sequence). This CDR3 spans 17 amino acids. Trimming cost V 6 bases and J 0 bases, with 15 bases left between them. The CDR3 bases are TGTGCCAGCAGACCGCCCGCAGGGCTCTCTGGGGCCAACGTCCTGACTTTC. The encoded protein is CASRPPAGLSGANVLTF.

This clone was detected a few times. This rearrangement joins TRBV19 to TRBJ1-5; 7 bases are shared with TRBD1. Germline V lookup: CDR1 LNHDA, CDR2 SQIVND (reference sequence). This CDR3 is built from 15 residues. The ends lost 6 bases at V and 6 bases at J; junction bases unmatched: 11. As DNA, the CDR3 is TGTGCCAGTAGCCCGGACAGGTTGCTAAGTCAGCCCCAGCATTTT. Translated, it gives CASSPDRLLSQPQHF.

The gene calls are TRBV6-6 and TRBJ2-2; TRBD1 agrees at 8 bases. The length of the CDR3 is 14 residues. Losses at the gene ends were 8 bases for V and 2 bases for J; bases not matched to a gene: 4. The V gene's germline CDR1 is MNHNY and CDR2 SVGAGI (reference sequence). The CDR3 protein is CASRTGSNTGELFF. CDR3 DNA sequence: TGTGCCAGCCGGACAGGGAGTAACACCGGGGAGCTGTTTTTT.

The V gene is TRBV2, the J gene TRBJ1-1; possible D gene TRBD1, 6 bases. The CDR3 covers 14 residues. The germline CDR1 and CDR2 sequences are SNHLY and FYNNEI. The V and J ends lost 9 bases and 1 base respectively, with 15 bases between them. This chain's CDR3 is CASVGTFGNTEAFF. CDR3 sequence (DNA): TGTGCCAGTGTTGGGACATTCGGGAACACTGAAGCTTTCTTT.

This chain uses TRBV11-3 with TRBJ2-5, with TRBD2 matching 7 bases. Germline CDR1 reads SGHNT; CDR2 reads YENEEA. CDR3 length equals 15 residues. V trimming: 0 bases; J trimming: 2 bases; junction bases outside the gene matches: 3. The CDR3 nucleotides are TGTGCCAGCAGCTTAGAATGGCGGGAGCAAGAGACCCAGTACTTC. Residues: CASSLEWREQETQYF.

The chain employs TRBV5-6 and TRBJ2-3, with D tentatively TRBD1 (5 bases). Trimming pared 7 bases from V and 5 bases from J, leaving 17 bases between. The CDR3 runs to 14 residues. Germline V gene lookup returns CDR1 SGHDT and CDR2 YYEEEE. DNA of the CDR3: TGTGCCAGCGACAGTAGGGGAAGGTTAGATACGCAGTATTTT. Amino acid sequence: CASDSRGRLDTQYF.

V and J are TRBV30 and TRBJ1-4; D might be TRBD1 (5 bases). Trimming left V 2 bases short and J 7 bases short, with 14 bases between. The CDR3 is 14 amino acids. Germline V gives CDR1 GTSNPN, CDR2 SVGIG (reference sequence). CDR3 coding DNA: TGTGCCTGGAGTCCGAACGGGGGGGGTGAAAAACTGTTTTTT. This encodes CAWSPNGGGEKLFF.

The V and J genes are TRBV4-1 and TRBJ2-5; tentatively, D is TRBD1 (6 bases). V was cut by 2 bases and J by 2 bases, with 6 bases left in between. Looked up from germline, CDR1 is MGHRA and CDR2 is YSYEKL. The CDR3 spans 13 residues. Written as DNA, the CDR3 is TGCGCCAGCAGCCAAACAGGGCAAGAGACCCAGTACTTC. Protein product: CASSQTGQETQYF.

The chain recombines TRBV27 with TRBJ1-2, with D unresolved. Trimming removed 8 bases at V and 5 bases at J, with 21 bases between. The CDR3 is 15 residues long. Germline V gene lookup returns CDR1 MNHEY and CDR2 SMNVEV (reference sequence). CDR3 coding DNA: TGTGCCAGCCGTGATAGTGGACCGGACCTGTATGGCTACACCTTC. Its translation: CASRDSGPDLYGYTF.

The V call is TRBV7-2, the J call TRBJ1-2; the D is unclear. The germline V gene encodes CDR1 SGHTA and CDR2 FQGNSA. Trimming took 6 bases from V and 3 from J, leaving 11 bases between them. This CDR3 has 13 residues. CDR3 amino acids: CASRWTGDYGYTF. CDR3 sequence (DNA): TGTGCCAGCAGGTGGACCGGAGACTATGGCTACACCTTC. The variable domain in full, completed from reference TRBV7-2 and TRBJ1-2, reads GAGVSQSPSNKVTEKGKDVELRCDPISGHTALYWYRQSLGQGLEFLIYFQGNSAPDKSGLPSDRFSAERTGGSVSTLTIQRTQQEDSAVYLCASRWTGDYGYTFGSGTRLTVV.

The rearrangement joins TRBV19 to TRBJ1-2, with D possibly TRBD1 on 6 matching bases. V lost 5 bases and J 0 bases, leaving 19 bases between the germline ends. Germline V lookup: CDR1 LNHDA, CDR2 SQIVND (reference sequence). CDR3 length: 17 residues. This CDR3 is CASSGDPGTTTNYGYTF. In nucleotides, the CDR3 is TGTGCCAGTAGTGGGGATCCCGGGACAACGACTAACTATGGCTACACCTTC. The entire variable domain, with the rest obtained from reference TRBV19 and TRBJ1-2, is as follows: DGGITQSPKYLFRKEGQNVTLSCEQNLNHDAMYWYRQDPGQGLRLIYYSQIVNDFQKGDIAEGYSVSREKKESFPLTVTSAQKNPTAFYLCASSGDPGTTTNYGYTFGSGTRLTVV.

This chain uses TRBV9 with TRBJ2-6; 9 nucleotides agree with TRBD2. This CDR3 region has 18 residues. Trimming removed 0 bases from V and 2 bases from J; junction bases left unmatched: 6. The germline V gene has CDR1 SGDLS and CDR2 YYNGEE. In DNA, the CDR3 is TGTGCCAGCAGCGTAGAAGTTAGCGGGGGCACTGGGGCCAACGTCCTGACTTTC. Amino acid sequence: CASSVEVSGGTGANVLTF. Filled out from reference TRBV9 and TRBJ2-6, the complete variable domain reads DSGVTQTPKHLITATGQRVTLRCSPRSGDLSVYWYQQSLDQGLQFLIQYYNGEERAKGNILERFSAQQFPDLHSELNLSSLELGDSALYFCASSVEVSGGTGANVLTFGAGSRLTVL.

This chain uses TRBV18 with TRBJ2-7; 7 nucleotides match TRBD1. The germline gives CDR1 KGHSH, CDR2 LQKENI. CDR3 length: 14 amino acids. The trim removed 3 bases at V and 6 bases at J, leaving 8 bases unmatched. The CDR3 is CASSPGTVSGEQYF. DNA for the CDR3: TGTGCCAGCTCACCCGGGACAGTGAGCGGCGAGCAGTACTTC.

The chain combines TRBV19 with TRBJ2-7; D is ambiguous. The V and J ends lost 1 base and 3 bases respectively, with 13 bases between them. Germline values: CDR1 LNHDA, CDR2 SQIVND (reference sequence). The CDR3 totals 15 residues. CDR3 bases: TGTGCCAGTAGTATAGTATATGGCAATCTCTACGAGCAGTACTTC. Encoded protein: CASSIVYGNLYEQYF.

The V call is TRBV19, the J call TRBJ1-6; a possible D gene is TRBD1 (6 bases). V lost 5 bases and J lost 6, with 14 bases in between. CDR1 LNHDA and CDR2 SQIVND come from the germline V gene (reference sequence). The CDR3 is 15 residues long. The chain's CDR3 is CASSPQGNLNSPLHF. The DNA of the CDR3 is TGTGCCAGTAGTCCTCAGGGGAATCTTAATTCACCCCTCCACTTT.

The CDR3 here is CASSQDPASDQPQHF. In DNA form, the CDR3 reads TGTGCCAGCAGTCAGGACCCAGCCAGCGACCAGCCCCAGCATTTT. The chain joins TRBV6-5 to TRBJ1-5; D uncertain. CDR1 and CDR2 (germline): MNHEY, SVGAGI. The V and J ends lost 5 bases and 7 bases respectively, with 18 bases between them. This CDR3 has 15 residues.

The V and J genes are TRBV19 and TRBJ1-2; 9 bases are a match to TRBD1. CDR1 is LNHDA, CDR2 SQIVND, per germline (reference sequence). V was clipped by 8 bases and J by 2 bases; unmatched bases: 12. This CDR3 spans 16 amino acids. The CDR3 region is CASDGRDRAGNYGYTF. CDR3 bases: TGTGCCAGTGACGGTCGGGACAGGGCAGGGAACTATGGCTACACCTTC.